The sequence of this TCR beta chain was determined in a study of T cell responses to AZD1222 COVID-19 vaccine. V lost 1 base to trimming and J lost 8 bases; unmatched junction nucleotides: 7. In germline, CDR1 is GTSNPN, CDR2 SVGIG (reference sequence). CDR3 length equals 14 residues. Some clones are missing from TCRdb's copy, which holds only in-frame ones; the method was immunoSEQ multiplex PCR. The sample records approximately 180,000 clones, 88% being singletons. The material was peripheral blood, obtained 28 days after the second AZD1222 dose. V and J are TRBV30 and TRBJ1-4; 7 bases match TRBD1. The sequence was collected from an adult who received the AZD1222 COVID-19 vaccine. This CDR3 reads CAWSDRGGNEKLFF. The CDR3 nucleotides read TGTGCCTGGAGTGACAGGGGAGGGAACGAAAAACTGTTTTTT. The whole variable domain, remainder taken from reference TRBV30 and TRBJ1-4, is SQTIHQWPATLVQPVGSPLSLECTVEGTSNPNLYWYRQAAGRGLQLLFYSVGIGQISSEVPQNLSASRPQDRQFILSSKKLLLSDSGFYLCAWSDRGGNEKLFFGSGTQLSVL.